This TCR beta chain was sequenced for a study of PD-1 blockade in mismatch repair-deficient tumors. Time point: roughly 10-day in vitro stimulation with candidate neoantigen peptide 6. PCR or immunohistochemistry showed mismatch repair deficiency in every enrolled patient. The TCR-sequenced patients were a few responders to pembrolizumab. Some clones are missing from TCRdb's copy, which holds only in-frame ones; the method was immunoSEQ multiplex PCR. The sample has 14,000 or so clones, 85% to 90% seen once. As concerns this clone: The antigen is undetermined.

The CDR3 has 13 amino acids. CDR1 is SGHTS, CDR2 YDEGEE, per germline. V lost 7 bases, J lost 4 bases, and 12 bases lay in between. The material was cells cultured in vitro, obtained from a patient treated with pembrolizumab. The TCR originated in an adult with mismatch repair-deficient cancer. The gene calls are TRBV5-8 and TRBJ1-5, with unresolved D. CDR3 bases: TGTGCCAGCTCCACCGGACTGAATCAGCCCCAGCATTTT. Translation gives CASSTGLNQPQHF.